The 23 T cell receptor beta chains listed next were all sequenced from one sample in a study of beta chain features in type 1 diabetes. General study results and limits: Among patients with Type 1 diabetes, TCRB CDR3s were moderately but significantly shorter in every one of the four CD4+ subsets.

Expressed TCRB transcripts were sequenced because the entire RNA isolate underwent reverse transcription. Some clones are missing from TCRdb's copy, which holds only in-frame ones; the method was immunoSEQ multiplex PCR. Counted here are 300,000 to 400,000 clones, 8.5% to 10% occurring once; the ten biggest clones make up 0.45% to 0.65%. These receptors lack a known antigen. The sample taken for sequencing was central memory CD4+ T cells from blood. These receptor sequences come from a man aged 25-40 years with type 1 diabetes.

The chain recombines TRBV9 with TRBJ2-7; 7 bases align to TRBD1. The germline V gene encodes CDR1 SGDLS and CDR2 YYNGEE. The V segment lost 5 bases and the J segment 7 bases; nucleotides outside the gene matches: 0. This CDR3 region has 10 residues. The CDR3 region is CASRDREQYF. The CDR3 nucleotides are TGTGCCAGCAGGGACAGGGAGCAGTACTTC.

Ten or more counts support this clone. This chain joins TRBV15 and TRBJ2-1, with D unresolved. Between the trimmed V and J ends, which lost 5 bases and 15 bases, there was a span of 5 bases. This CDR3 is built from 8 residues. CDR1 and CDR2 (germline): LNHNV, YYDKDF (reference sequence). This CDR3 is CATSERFF. The DNA for the CDR3 is TGTGCCACCAGCGAAAGGTTCTTC. Looking up the rest from reference TRBV15 and TRBJ2-1 gives the full variable domain: DAMVIQNPRYQVTQFGKPVTLSCSQTLNHNVMYWYQQKSSQAPKLLFHYYDKDFNNEADTPDNFQSRRPNTSFCFLDIRSPGLGDTAMYLCATSERFFGPGTRLTVL.

This chain links TRBV15 with TRBJ2-1, with 7 nucleotides matching TRBD1. V shed 8 bases and J 6 bases; nucleotides not matched to a gene: 16. Per germline, CDR1 LNHNV and CDR2 YYDKDF (reference sequence). The CDR3 has 16 amino acids. CDR3 sequence: CATYKDRTGSRNEQFF. Written as DNA, the CDR3 is TGTGCCACCTATAAGGACAGGACTGGGTCTCGCAATGAGCAGTTCTTC.

The CDR3, as DNA: TGTGCCATCAGTGGGTCGGATGGGGGCTACACCTTC. Translating gives CAISGSDGGYTF. This chain links TRBV10-3 with TRBJ1-2; D remains unclear. Germline V lookup: CDR1 ENHRY, CDR2 SYGVKD. CDR3 length: 12 amino acids. V dropped 4 bases and J dropped 8 bases, with 11 bases sitting between them.

The gene calls are TRBV19 and TRBJ1-2, with a tentative D call TRBD1 (5 bases). The V end lost 6 bases, the J end lost 3 bases, and 17 bases lay between the germline ends. The CDR3 extends over 15 amino acids. The germline CDR1 and CDR2 sequences are LNHDA and SQIVND (reference sequence). The CDR3 sequence is CASRLGGQAHYGYTF. Here the CDR3 DNA reads TGTGCCAGTAGGCTTGGAGGACAAGCCCACTATGGCTACACCTTC.

As to this clone: The same CDR3 can be traced to other DNA sequences in this sample. The genes are TRBV28 and TRBJ2-5, with D unresolved. This CDR3 contains 12 residues. Germline V lookup: CDR1 MDHEN, CDR2 SYDVKM. V was cut by 2 bases and J by 2 bases, with 3 bases left in between. The CDR3 reads CASSLLQETQYF. CDR3 nucleotides: TGTGCCAGCAGTTTACTTCAAGAGACCCAGTACTTC.

The chain employs TRBV6-6 and TRBJ2-7; tentative D call: TRBD2 (6 bases). Trimming took 11 bases from V and 7 from J, leaving 15 bases between them. This CDR3 has 11 amino acids. Germline V gives CDR1 MNHNY, CDR2 SVGAGI (reference sequence). CDR3: CAGLFAGEQYF. The CDR3 bases are TGTGCCGGACTCTTCGCGGGAGAGCAGTACTTC.

The V and J genes are TRBV29-1 and TRBJ2-4; possibly TRBD1 for D (6 bases). Germline V gene data show CDR1 as SQVTM and CDR2 as ANQGSEA. Deletions cut 6 bases from V and 10 bases from J, with 10 bases between. The CDR3 runs to 10 residues. The CDR3 DNA sequence: TGCAGCGTCCCCGGACAGATTCAGTACTTC. Residues: CSVPGQIQYF.

V usage is TRBV29-1 and J usage is TRBJ2-3; D remains unclear. CDR1 and CDR2 from the germline V gene are SQVTM and ANQGSEA. The CDR3 totals 12 residues. V was pared by 4 bases and J by 0 bases, with 5 bases between. CDR3: CSVVISTDTQYF. Here the CDR3 DNA reads TGCAGCGTTGTGATTAGCACAGATACGCAGTATTTT.

This clone has just a few counts. One junction end disagrees with the germline gene, perhaps due to a read error. This chain links TRBV13 with TRBJ2-3; maybe TRBD2 (6 bases). The CDR3 extends over 16 amino acids. Germline CDR1 PRHDT, CDR2 FYEKMQ (reference sequence). DNA for the CDR3: TGCGCCAGCAGCGGCACGAGGAGGGGCAAGACAGATACGCAGTATTTT. Encoded protein: CASSGTRRGKTDTQYF.

This clone has a handful of counts. The V call is TRBV29-1, the J call TRBJ1-1; D might be TRBD1 (6 bases). Looked up from germline, CDR1 is SQVTM and CDR2 is ANQGSEA. This CDR3 spans 14 amino acids. The germline V and J ends were trimmed by 6 bases and 2 bases, with 16 bases remaining between them. CDR3 nucleotide sequence: TGCAGCGTAGGGGGTATCGGGTCTAACACTGAAGCTTTCTTT. Encoded protein: CSVGGIGSNTEAFF.

This clone was detected a few times. The chain has TRBV5-6 and TRBJ2-3; TRBD2 might be the D (7 bases). Per the germline V gene, CDR1 is SGHDT and CDR2 is YYEEEE. The CDR3 loop spans 13 amino acids. Trimming left V 4 bases short and J 8 bases short, with 14 bases between. CDR3 in DNA: TGTGCCAGCAGCACGAGGGGGGGGCTTACGCAGTATTTT. The encoded protein is CASSTRGGLTQYF.

This chain joins TRBV18 and TRBJ2-1; unclear D gene. Germline CDR1 KGHSH, CDR2 LQKENI. V gave up 6 bases and J gave up 7 bases, with 19 bases separating them. The CDR3 covers 15 residues. DNA for the CDR3: TGTGCCAGCTCGGGTTTCGACTTAGGCTTGAATGAGCAGTTCTTC. This codes for CASSGFDLGLNEQFF.

The CDR3, as DNA: TGTGCCAGCAGCCCCACGGAGGGGGCCCAAGAGACCCAGTACTTC. It yields the protein CASSPTEGAQETQYF. The chain uses TRBV4-2 and TRBJ2-5; possibly TRBD1 for D (7 bases). CDR1 and CDR2 (germline): LGHNA, YNFKEQ. The CDR3 loop spans 15 amino acids. Trimming removed 4 bases at V and 1 base at J, with 13 bases between.

The CDR3 DNA follows: TGTGCCAGTAGTATATCGGGGCCCGGCGGCTATGGCTACACCTTC. Its translation: CASSISGPGGYGYTF. The rearrangement links TRBV19 to TRBJ1-2; D perhaps matches TRBD1 (5 bases). This CDR3 spans 15 amino acids. V gave up 2 bases and J gave up 4 bases, with 14 bases separating them. Germline values: CDR1 LNHDA, CDR2 SQIVND (reference sequence).

There are a few counts of this clone. The identical CDR3 is also encoded by other nucleotide sequences in the sample. V usage is TRBV18 and J usage is TRBJ1-5; a possible D gene is TRBD1 (5 bases). V was trimmed by 5 bases and J by 4 bases, leaving 9 bases between them. The CDR3 runs 13 residues. From germline, CDR1 is KGHSH and CDR2 LQKENI. CDR3 region: CASSEGSNQPQHF. Written as DNA, the CDR3 is TGTGCCAGCTCAGAGGGGTCGAATCAGCCCCAGCATTTT. Full variable domain (remainder filled in from reference TRBV18 and TRBJ1-5): NAGVMQNPRHLVRRRGQEARLRCSPMKGHSHVYWYRQLPEEGLKFMVYLQKENIIDESGMPKERFSAEFPKEGPSILRIQQVVRGDSAAYFCASSEGSNQPQHFGDGTRLSIL.

The chain recombines TRBV9 with TRBJ2-5; D gene unclear. The V end lost 0 bases, the J end lost 2 bases, and 8 bases lay between the germline ends. Germline values: CDR1 SGDLS, CDR2 YYNGEE. This CDR3 is 14 amino acids long. CDR3 residues: CASSVGPLQETQYF. The CDR3 DNA is TGTGCCAGCAGCGTAGGTCCCCTACAAGAGACCCAGTACTTC.

The chain is built from TRBV7-8 and TRBJ2-7, with D perhaps TRBD2 (5 bases). Trimming cost V 2 bases and J 4 bases, with 9 bases left between them. Germline loops: CDR1 SGHVS, CDR2 FQNEAQ. The CDR3 has 13 residues. CDR3 in amino acids: CASSLPRRYEQYF. Here the CDR3 DNA reads TGTGCCAGCAGCTTACCTCGGAGGTACGAGCAGTACTTC.

V gene TRBV30 combines with J gene TRBJ1-5; D is unresolved. Germline lookup yields CDR1 GTSNPN and CDR2 SVGIG (reference sequence). V lost 1 base to trimming and J lost 5 bases, with 9 bases between them. This CDR3 comprises 13 residues. CDR3 bases: TGTGCCTGGAGTGCGGCAGGTGATCAGCCCCAGCATTTT. Protein product: CAWSAAGDQPQHF.

In this sample, this clone turned up many times. CDR3 coding DNA: TGCGCCAGCAGCTTGGAAGCGGATCGGGGGGGAATGTACTACGAGCAGTACTTC. Translated, it gives CASSLEADRGGMYYEQYF. The rearrangement links TRBV5-1 to TRBJ2-7; 8 bases are shared with TRBD2. Trimming at V came to 0 bases and at J to 3 bases, leaving 14 bases not matched to a gene. Germline loops: CDR1 SGHRS, CDR2 YFSETQ. The CDR3 loop spans 18 amino acids.

With regard to this clone: A junction end diverges from the germline sequence, so it may reflect a read error. V usage is TRBV7-2 and J usage is TRBJ1-4; 9 bases align to TRBD1. CDR3 length equals 14 residues. Germline CDR1 and CDR2: SGHTA and FQGNSA. The CDR3 region is CASSQGGTGRELFF. The CDR3 bases are TGCGCCAGCAGCCAAGGTGGGACAGGGAGGGAACTGTTTTTT.

The chain recombines TRBV5-1 with TRBJ1-3; 7 positions match TRBD1. CDR1 is SGHRS, CDR2 YFSETQ, per germline. Unmatched junction bases numbered 8, after V lost 0 bases and J lost 2 bases. This CDR3 is 17 amino acids long. The CDR3 sequence: CASSLGPLTGTGNTIYF. The CDR3 DNA reads TGCGCCAGCAGCTTGGGCCCGTTGACAGGGACTGGAAACACCATATATTTT.

This clone was counted only a few times. The chain carries TRBV14 and TRBJ1-1, with a possible D match to TRBD1 (5 bases). Germline V gene data show CDR1 as SGHDN and CDR2 as FVKESK. The CDR3 contains 15 residues. The ends were cut back, 0 bases at V and 5 bases at J, with 13 bases in the middle. The CDR3 bases are TGTGCCAGCAGCCAAGATTCTAGGGGATTTACTGAAGCTTTCTTT. It is translated as CASSQDSRGFTEAFF. The full variable domain, its missing parts supplied by reference TRBV14 and TRBJ1-1, is EAGVTQFPSHSVIEKGQTVTLRCDPISGHDNLYWYRRVMGKEIKFLLHFVKESKQDESGMPNNRFLAERTGGTYSTLKVQPAELEDSGVYFCASSQDSRGFTEAFFGQGTRLTVV.